Listed below are T cell receptor beta chains from one sample, sequenced in a study of blood T cell repertoires in COVID-19. Assay: immunoSEQ multiplex PCR; the TCRdb copy retains only in-frame clones and omits some. This sample has about 140,000 clones, with around 84% found just once. What was sequenced was peripheral blood. The source of these receptors is a man younger than 45 with COVID-19, enrolled during active disease. Each CDR3 is given without its conserved first and last residue. The order of the fields is V gene, J gene, D gene, clone size, CDR3 protein. A D gene is named only where the DNA matches it firmly. Size is omitted from some rows. Given values are once, few, many or a class for expanded clones.

>TRBV5-1|TRBJ1-2|TRBD1|.
ASSSTGQGVGGYT
>TRBV20-1|TRBJ2-2|TRBD2|.
SASGKLAGGDTGELF
>TRBV19|TRBJ2-7|.|.
ASSRDLNYEQY
>TRBV2|TRBJ1-2|.|.
ASSEGPLYGYT
>TRBV30|TRBJ2-1|.|.
ASGRQGPGQF
>TRBV28|TRBJ2-7|TRBD2|.
ASSSPGTSGHEQY
>TRBV29-1|TRBJ2-7|TRBD1|.
SVESGQDLNYEQY
>TRBV28|TRBJ2-7|.|few
ASDPSVRSRTGTYEQY
>TRBV6-1|TRBJ2-7|TRBD1|.
ASSEARQGSGYEQY
>TRBV5-6|TRBJ1-2|.|.
ASSIGARRRYGYT
>TRBV16|TRBJ1-5|TRBD1|.
ASSRAGQGEEPQH
>TRBV4-2|TRBJ2-5|.|.
ASSQTTGNQETQY
>TRBV5-6|TRBJ2-1|TRBD2|.
ASSRPREREVGEQF
>TRBV14|TRBJ1-1|.|once
ASSQSGGLTEAF
>TRBV20-1|TRBJ2-1|.|.
SARQGLQF
>TRBV10-3|TRBJ1-2|TRBD1|.
AIIGQGAHGYT
>TRBV28|TRBJ2-7|.|many
ASRQSGDNEQY
>TRBV19|TRBJ2-7|.|.
ASSFQYEQY
>TRBV27|TRBJ2-7|.|.
ASSLARSLEQY
>TRBV19|TRBJ2-3|.|.
ASSTEPSRGTQY
>TRBV30|TRBJ1-3|.|.
AWTQLGQSSGNTIY
>TRBV9|TRBJ1-1|.|once
ASSVVRDGLTTEAF
>TRBV7-9|TRBJ1-4|.|.
ASSLDRGKTVEKLF
>TRBV20-1|TRBJ1-1|.|once
SARIGQSYL
>TRBV6-5|TRBJ2-1|TRBD2|.
ASSLELAGGDEQF
>TRBV19|TRBJ2-1|TRBD2|.
ASSILAGGPNEQF
>TRBV27|TRBJ2-7|.|.
ASSLTATYEQY
>TRBV7-9|TRBJ2-1|TRBD2|.
ASSAGTSGYNEQF
>TRBV18|TRBJ2-7|TRBD1|.
ASSDRGVGYEQY
>TRBV29-1|TRBJ2-7|.|.
STQVSYEQY
>TRBV27|TRBJ2-7|TRBD1|.
ASSLGRGPLEQY
>TRBV5-1|TRBJ2-5|.|.
ASSLGGEETQY
>TRBV3-1/TRBV3-2|TRBJ2-1|.|.
ASSFKDTMSRGLEQF
>TRBV27|TRBJ2-7|.|.
ASRYRDTSYEQY
>TRBV21-1|TRBJ2-7|.|.
ASSPTGEETSGIAYEQY
>TRBV7-6|TRBJ2-5|TRBD2|.
ASSRTSEETQY
>TRBV24-1|TRBJ2-7|.|.
ATSDPDSSYEQY
>TRBV6-5|TRBJ2-7|TRBD2|.
ASSTSGSASYEQY
>TRBV5-6|TRBJ2-7|TRBD1|.
ASSFPGQGEYEQY
>TRBV5-1|TRBJ2-7|.|.
ASSFIPGNEQY
>TRBV27|TRBJ1-6|.|.
ASVTLAGLYNSPLH
>TRBV11-2|TRBJ2-3|.|.
ASSFPSEDTQY
>TRBV9|TRBJ1-2|TRBD1|.
ASSQDDRVNYGYT
>TRBV19|TRBJ1-4|.|.
ASSMIGEKLF
>TRBV4-1|TRBJ2-2|TRBD2|few
ASRVGTSGRRAAGELF
>TRBV3-1/TRBV3-2|TRBJ2-7|.|.
ASSPQGQTRYEQY
>TRBV3-1/TRBV3-2|TRBJ1-2|.|.
ASSQEGAGYT
>TRBV5-1|TRBJ1-2|TRBD1|.
ASSLEDRAAGYT
>TRBV27|TRBJ2-7|.|medium-sized
ASSLTTNSYEQY
>TRBV6-2/TRBV6-3|TRBJ1-2|TRBD1|.
ASRPTGQGLRYGYT
>TRBV3-1/TRBV3-2|TRBJ2-3|TRBD1|.
ASSSTYRGLRDTQY
>TRBV5-1|TRBJ2-5|.|.
ASSLLGEEY
>TRBV5-1|TRBJ2-7|TRBD2|.
ASSLLAGADGNEQY
>TRBV4-2|TRBJ2-7|TRBD2|few
ASSPTGTSSYEQY
>TRBV9|TRBJ2-1|.|few
ASSVGARRGNEQF